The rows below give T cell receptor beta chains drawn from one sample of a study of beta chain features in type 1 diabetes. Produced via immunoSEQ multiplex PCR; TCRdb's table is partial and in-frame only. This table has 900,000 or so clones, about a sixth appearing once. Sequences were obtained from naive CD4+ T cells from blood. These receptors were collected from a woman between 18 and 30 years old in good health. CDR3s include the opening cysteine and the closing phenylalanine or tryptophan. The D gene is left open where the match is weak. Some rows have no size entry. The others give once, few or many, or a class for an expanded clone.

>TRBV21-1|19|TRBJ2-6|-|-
TGTGCCAGCACTCCCCGGCGGCAGGGAGTAACCTCTGGGGCCAACGTCCTGACTTTC
CASTPRRQGVTSGANVLTF
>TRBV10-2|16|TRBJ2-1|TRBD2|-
TGCGCCAGCAGTGAGTCCGGGGGGGCGGGCTACAATGAGCAGTTCTTC
CASSESGGAGYNEQFF
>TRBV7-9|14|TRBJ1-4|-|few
TGTGCCAGCAGCTTGGGGGACGGAAATGAAAAACTGTTTTTT
CASSLGDGNEKLFF
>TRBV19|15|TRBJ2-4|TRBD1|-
TGTGCCACTACAGAGTATGGGGACAGGGATGTCATTCAGTACTTC
CATTEYGDRDVIQYF
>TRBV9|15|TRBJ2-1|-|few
TGTGCCAGCAGCGTAGACAGCGGCTCCTACAATGAGCAGTTCTTC
CASSVDSGSYNEQFF
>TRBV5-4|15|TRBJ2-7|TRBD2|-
TGTGCCAGCAGCTTCTCTAGCGGGAGTCACTACGAGCAGTACTTC
CASSFSSGSHYEQYF
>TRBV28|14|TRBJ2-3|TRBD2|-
TGTGCCAGTCGAGCGGGAGGAAGCACAGATACGCAGTATTTT
CASRAGGSTDTQYF
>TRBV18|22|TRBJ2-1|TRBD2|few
TGTGCCAGCTCACCACGAGTGGCGGGACTAGCTAACGCGGGAGGCCACTACAATGAGCAGTTCTTC
CASSPRVAGLANAGGHYNEQFF
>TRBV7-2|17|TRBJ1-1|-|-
TGTGCCAGCAGCCCCCCTTGGGCGGGGAAATTGAACACTGAAGCTTTCTTT
CASSPPWAGKLNTEAFF
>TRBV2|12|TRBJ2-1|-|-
TGTGCCAGCAGACAGGGCGGGGAGGTCCAGTTCTTC
CASRQGGEVQFF
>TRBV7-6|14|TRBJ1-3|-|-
TGTGCCAGCAGCCAGAGGGGAACTGGAAACACCATATATTTT
CASSQRGTGNTIYF
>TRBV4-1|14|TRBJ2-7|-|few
TGCGCCAGCGCCCTGACCTCGATTGAGGGTGAGCAGTACTTC
CASALTSIEGEQYF
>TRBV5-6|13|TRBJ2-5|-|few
TGTGCCAGCAGCCCGGGTCTTGGAGAGACCCAGTACTTC
CASSPGLGETQYF
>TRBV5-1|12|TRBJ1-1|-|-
TGCGCCAGCAGCTTGGAGGGCGCTGAAGCTTTCTTT
CASSLEGAEAFF
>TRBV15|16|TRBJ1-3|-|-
TGTGCCACCAGCACGAACCGGGACAAGACTGGAAACACCATATATTTT
CATSTNRDKTGNTIYF
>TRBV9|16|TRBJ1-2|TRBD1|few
TGTGCCAGCAGCGCGGACGACAGGGCGTCTAACTATGGCTACACCTTC
CASSADDRASNYGYTF
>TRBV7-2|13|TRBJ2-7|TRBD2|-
TGTGCCAGCAGCTGGAGGACTAGCTCCGAGCAGTACTTC
CASSWRTSSEQYF
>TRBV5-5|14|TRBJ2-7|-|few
TGTGCCAGCAGCTTCGCGTTAGCTCCCTACGAGCAGTACTTC
CASSFALAPYEQYF
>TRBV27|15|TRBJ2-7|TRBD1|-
TGTGCCAGCAGTTTCGAACCGGGACAGGGTGTCGGGCAGTACTTC
CASSFEPGQGVGQYF
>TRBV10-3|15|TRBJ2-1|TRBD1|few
TGTGCCATCAGGGCCGGGACAGCCAGGGGCAATGAGCAGTTCTTC
CAIRAGTARGNEQFF
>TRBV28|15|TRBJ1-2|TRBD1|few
TGTGCCAGCAGTTCCACGGGACAGGGAACCTATGGCTACACCTTC
CASSSTGQGTYGYTF
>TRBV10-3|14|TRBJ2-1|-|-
TGTGCCATCAGTCCAGGGAGTACCTACAATGAGCAGTTCTTC
CAISPGSTYNEQFF
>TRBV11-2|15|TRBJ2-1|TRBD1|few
TGTGCCAGCAGCCCACAGGGGGCGCGTTACAATGAGCAGTTCTTC
CASSPQGARYNEQFF
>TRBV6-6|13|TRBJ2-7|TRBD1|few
TGTGCCAGCAACGGACAGGGAGTCCACGAGCAGTACTTC
CASNGQGVHEQYF
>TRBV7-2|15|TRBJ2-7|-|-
TGTGCCAGCAGCTTAGTAGAGGGGCCGACCTACGAGCAGTACTTC
CASSLVEGPTYEQYF
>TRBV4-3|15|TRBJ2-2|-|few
TGCGCCAGCAGCTCCGGGACACAAGACACCGGGGAGCTGTTTTTT
CASSSGTQDTGELFF
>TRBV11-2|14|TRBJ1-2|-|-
TGTGCCAGCAGCCGGGACACATATAACTATGGCTACACCTTC
CASSRDTYNYGYTF
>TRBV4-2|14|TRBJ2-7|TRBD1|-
TGTGCCAGCAGCCAAAAGGGACAGTCGTGGGAGCAGTACTTC
CASSQKGQSWEQYF
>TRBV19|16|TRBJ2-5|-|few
TGTGCCAGTAGTATCTTCGGTCCCTCCGCCCAAGAGACCCAGTACTTC
CASSIFGPSAQETQYF
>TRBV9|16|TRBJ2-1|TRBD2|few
TGTGCCAGCAGCGTAGGGGGACTAGCGGGAGTCAATGAGCAGTTCTTC
CASSVGGLAGVNEQFF
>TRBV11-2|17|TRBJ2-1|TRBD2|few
TGTGCCAGCAGCTCGCTGGTAGCGGGAGGGCAATACAATGAGCAGTTCTTC
CASSSLVAGGQYNEQFF
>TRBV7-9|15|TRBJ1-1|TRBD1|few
TGTGCCAGCAGCCCAAGACAGGGGACGAACACTGAAGCTTTCTTT
CASSPRQGTNTEAFF
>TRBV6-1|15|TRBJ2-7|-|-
TGTGCCAGCAGTGAAGCGAACACCCCTATCTACGAGCAGTACTTC
CASSEANTPIYEQYF
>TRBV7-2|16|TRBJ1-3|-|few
TGTGCCAGCAGCTTGGTTCAGGCGGGTACTGGAAACACCATATATTTT
CASSLVQAGTGNTIYF
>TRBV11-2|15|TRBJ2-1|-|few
TGTGCCAGCAGCTCGACAGCTAGCGTCTACAATGAGCAGTTCTTC
CASSSTASVYNEQFF
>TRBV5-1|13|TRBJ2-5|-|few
TGCGCCAGCAGCTTTGGTAAAATGGGGACCCAGTACTTC
CASSFGKMGTQYF
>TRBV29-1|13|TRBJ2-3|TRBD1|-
TGCAGCGTTGGGACAGGTCTCACAGATACGCAGTATTTT
CSVGTGLTDTQYF
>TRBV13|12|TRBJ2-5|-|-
TGTGCCAGCAGCCCCACGGAGGGGACCCAGTACTTC
CASSPTEGTQYF
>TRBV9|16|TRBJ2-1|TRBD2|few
TGTGCCAGCAGCGCGGCGGGAGGGGACTCCTACAATGAGCAGTTCTTC
CASSAAGGDSYNEQFF
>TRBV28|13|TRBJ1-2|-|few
TGTGCCAGCAGTTCCCCAGGGGAGGATGGCTACACCTTC
CASSSPGEDGYTF
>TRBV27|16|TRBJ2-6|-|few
TGTGCCAGCAGCCCTGTCCCAGCCTCTGGGGCCAACGTCCTGACTTTC
CASSPVPASGANVLTF